This T cell receptor (beta chain) was captured by sequencing in a study of shared clonotypes between healthy human individuals. The V gene lost 1 base and the J gene lost 0 bases, with 9 bases spanning the gap. Germline-derived CDR1 and CDR2 are MGHDK and SYGVNS. CDR3 length equals 16 residues. The repertoire was sequenced with immunoSEQ multiplex PCR; TCRdb's copy has only in-frame clones and lacks some. The data contain 2 million to 2.5 million clones, roughly 96% of them singletons. Sequencing input: naive CD4+ T cells sorted from blood. Subset: CD45RA+ positively selected. This sequence was found in a man younger than 35 in good health. This sequence joins TRBV25-1 and TRBJ2-2; D is undetermined. The CDR3 spells CASSELESSNTGELFF. The CDR3 region has the DNA TGTGCCAGCAGTGAATTGGAAAGTTCGAACACCGGGGAGCTGTTTTTT.